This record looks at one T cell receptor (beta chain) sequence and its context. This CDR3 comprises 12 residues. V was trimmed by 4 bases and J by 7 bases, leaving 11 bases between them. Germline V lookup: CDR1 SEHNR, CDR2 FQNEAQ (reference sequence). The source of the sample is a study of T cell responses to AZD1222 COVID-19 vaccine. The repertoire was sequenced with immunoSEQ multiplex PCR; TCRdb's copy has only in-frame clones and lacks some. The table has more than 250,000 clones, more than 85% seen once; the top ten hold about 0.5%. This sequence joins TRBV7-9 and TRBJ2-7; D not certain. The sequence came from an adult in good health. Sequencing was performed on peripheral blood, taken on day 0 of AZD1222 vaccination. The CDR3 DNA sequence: TGTGCCAGCAGCTACCGGACCGGGGAGCAGTACTTC. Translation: CASSYRTGEQYF.